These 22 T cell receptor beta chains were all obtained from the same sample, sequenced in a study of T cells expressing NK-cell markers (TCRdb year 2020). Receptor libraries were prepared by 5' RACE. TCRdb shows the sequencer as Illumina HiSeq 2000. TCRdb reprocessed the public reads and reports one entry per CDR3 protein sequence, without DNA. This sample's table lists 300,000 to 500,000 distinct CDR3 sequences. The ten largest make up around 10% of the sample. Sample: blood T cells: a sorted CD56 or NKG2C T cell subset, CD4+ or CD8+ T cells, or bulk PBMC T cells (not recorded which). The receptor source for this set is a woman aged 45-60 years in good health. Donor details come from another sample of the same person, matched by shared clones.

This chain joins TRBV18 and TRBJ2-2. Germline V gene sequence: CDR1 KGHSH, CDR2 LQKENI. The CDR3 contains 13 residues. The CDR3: CASSPGASGELFF.

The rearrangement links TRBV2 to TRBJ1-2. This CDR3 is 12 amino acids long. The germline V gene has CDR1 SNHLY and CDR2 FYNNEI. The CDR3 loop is CASREGAYGYTF.

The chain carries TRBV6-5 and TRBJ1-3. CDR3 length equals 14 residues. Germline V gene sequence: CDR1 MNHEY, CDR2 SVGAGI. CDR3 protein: CASSYGRSGNTIYF.

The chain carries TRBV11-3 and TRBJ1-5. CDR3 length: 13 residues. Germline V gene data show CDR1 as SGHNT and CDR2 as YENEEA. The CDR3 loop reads CASIGRVQQPQHF.

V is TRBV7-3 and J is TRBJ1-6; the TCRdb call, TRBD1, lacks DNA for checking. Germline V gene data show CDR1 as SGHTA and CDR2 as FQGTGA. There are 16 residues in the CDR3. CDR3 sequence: CASSLTGTSTISPLHF.

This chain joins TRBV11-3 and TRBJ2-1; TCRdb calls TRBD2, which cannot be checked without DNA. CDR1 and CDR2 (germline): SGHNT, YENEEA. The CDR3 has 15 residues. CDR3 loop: CASSLGGPSGNEQFF.

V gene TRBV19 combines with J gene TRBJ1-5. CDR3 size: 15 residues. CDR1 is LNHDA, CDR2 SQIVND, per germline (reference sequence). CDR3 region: CASSLGEYSNQPQHF.

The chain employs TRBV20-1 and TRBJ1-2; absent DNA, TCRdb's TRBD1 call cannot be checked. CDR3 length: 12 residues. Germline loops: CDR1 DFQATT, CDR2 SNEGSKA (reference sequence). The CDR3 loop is CSATNRDYGYTF.

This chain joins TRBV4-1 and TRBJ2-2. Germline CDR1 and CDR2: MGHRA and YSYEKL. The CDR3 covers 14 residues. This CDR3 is CASSQEPHTGELFF.

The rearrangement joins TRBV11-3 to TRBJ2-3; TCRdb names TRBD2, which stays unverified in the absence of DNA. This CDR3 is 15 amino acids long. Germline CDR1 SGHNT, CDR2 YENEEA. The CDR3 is CASSSRVTSTDTQYF.

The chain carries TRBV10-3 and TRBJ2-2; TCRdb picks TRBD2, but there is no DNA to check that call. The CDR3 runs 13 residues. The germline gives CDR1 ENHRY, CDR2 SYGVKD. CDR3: CAIRREITGELFF.

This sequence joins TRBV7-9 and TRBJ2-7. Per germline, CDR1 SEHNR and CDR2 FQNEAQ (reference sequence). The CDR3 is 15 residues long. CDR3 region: CASSLDRTATYEQYF.

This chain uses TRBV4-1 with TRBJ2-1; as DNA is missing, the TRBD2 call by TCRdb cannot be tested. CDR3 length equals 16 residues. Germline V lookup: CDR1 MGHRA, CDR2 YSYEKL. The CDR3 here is CASSQKLDHFSNEQFF.

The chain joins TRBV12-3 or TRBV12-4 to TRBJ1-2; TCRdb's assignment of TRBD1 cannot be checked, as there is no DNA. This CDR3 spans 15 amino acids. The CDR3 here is CASSITLDRLYGYTF.

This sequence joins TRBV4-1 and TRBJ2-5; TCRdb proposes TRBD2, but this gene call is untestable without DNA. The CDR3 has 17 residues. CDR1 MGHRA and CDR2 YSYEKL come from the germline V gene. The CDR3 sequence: CASSQDPRGTIEETQYF.

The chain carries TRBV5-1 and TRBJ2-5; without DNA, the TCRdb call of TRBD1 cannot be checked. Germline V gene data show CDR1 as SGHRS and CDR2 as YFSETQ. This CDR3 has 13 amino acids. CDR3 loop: CASSLRQQETQYF.

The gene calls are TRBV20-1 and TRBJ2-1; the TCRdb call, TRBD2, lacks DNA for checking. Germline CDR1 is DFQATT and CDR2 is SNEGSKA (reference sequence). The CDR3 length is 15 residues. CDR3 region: CSARGFLSEGNEQFF.

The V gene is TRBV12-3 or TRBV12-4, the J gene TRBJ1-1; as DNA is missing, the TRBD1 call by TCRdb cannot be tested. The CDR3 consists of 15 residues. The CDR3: CASSLGGARRFGAFF.

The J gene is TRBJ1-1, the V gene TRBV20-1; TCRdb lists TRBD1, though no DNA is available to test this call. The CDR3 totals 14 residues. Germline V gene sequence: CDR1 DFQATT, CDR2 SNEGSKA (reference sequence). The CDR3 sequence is CSCVGADRGPEAFF.

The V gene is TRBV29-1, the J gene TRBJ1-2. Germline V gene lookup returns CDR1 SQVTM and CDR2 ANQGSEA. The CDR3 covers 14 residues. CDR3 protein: CSVRKGTSEYGYTF.

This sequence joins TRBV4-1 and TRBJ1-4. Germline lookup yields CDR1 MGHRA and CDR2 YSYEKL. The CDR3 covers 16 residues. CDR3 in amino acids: CASSHATRRRSEKLFF.

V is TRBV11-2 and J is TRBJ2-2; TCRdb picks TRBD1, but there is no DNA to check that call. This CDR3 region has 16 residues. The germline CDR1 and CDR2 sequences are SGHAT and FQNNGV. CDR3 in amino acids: CASSIGAGGYTGELFF.